This T cell receptor beta chain is from a study of glioma-infiltrating T cells. General observations from the study: Above-expected tissue-blood divergence occurred in all gliomas, most in low-grade ones.

A word on this clonotype: The antigen remains undetermined.

Per germline, CDR1 LGHDT and CDR2 YNNKEL (reference sequence). This CDR3 has 12 amino acids. V gave up 3 bases and J gave up 15 bases, with 15 bases separating them. The iRepertoire nested amplicon-rescue multiplex PCR amplified TCR alpha and beta CDR3s from RNA. One entry per CDR3 protein, called by TCRdb with MiXCR from the multiplex PCR reads. The table records about 380,000 distinct CDR3 sequences, roughly two fifths of them present only once. The sequenced material came from glioma tissue, nonneoplastic brain tissue, or PBMCs (not recorded which). The chain uses TRBV3-1 and TRBJ2-1; tentatively, D is TRBD2 (5 bases). The clonotype was recovered from a human donor with low-grade glioma or glioblastoma, undergoing nonglioma brain surgery, or in good health (not recorded which). This CDR3 is CASSHGEPSRFF. The DNA of the CDR3 is TGTGCCAGCAGCCACGGGGAGCCGTCTCGGTTCTTC.